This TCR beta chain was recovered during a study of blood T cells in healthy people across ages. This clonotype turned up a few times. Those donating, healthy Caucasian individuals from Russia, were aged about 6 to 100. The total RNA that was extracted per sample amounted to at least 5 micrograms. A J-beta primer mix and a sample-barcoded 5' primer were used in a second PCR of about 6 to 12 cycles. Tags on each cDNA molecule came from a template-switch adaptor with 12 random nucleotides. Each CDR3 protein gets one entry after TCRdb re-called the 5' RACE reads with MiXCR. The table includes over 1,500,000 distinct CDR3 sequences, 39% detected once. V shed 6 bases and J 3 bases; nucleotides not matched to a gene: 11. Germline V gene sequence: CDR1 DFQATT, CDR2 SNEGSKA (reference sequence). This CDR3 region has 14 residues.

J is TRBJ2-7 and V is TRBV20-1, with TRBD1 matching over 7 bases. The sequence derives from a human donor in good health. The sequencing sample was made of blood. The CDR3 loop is CSAPRDRVGYEQYF. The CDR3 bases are TGCAGTGCACCTCGAGACAGGGTAGGCTACGAGCAGTACTTC.